Listed below are T cell receptor beta chains from one sample, sequenced in a study of early T cells in non-severe SARS-CoV-2 infection. Each CDR3 protein gets one entry after TCRdb re-called the 5' RACE reads with MiXCR. Here the sample spans tens of thousands of distinct CDR3 sequences, more than 13% being singletons. Material for sequencing was whole blood. These TCRs come from an adult who was a healthcare worker with PCR-confirmed SARS-CoV-2 infection or an uninfected control (not recorded which). CDR3s include the opening cysteine and the closing phenylalanine or tryptophan. D genes are given only for firm matches. Clone size is not always given. Where it is, it says once, few, many or a class for expanded clones.

clone_size cdr3_length j_call v_call d_call cdr3_nt cdr3_aa
few 13 TRBJ2-7 TRBV29-1 . TGCAGCGTCCTTACCAGGGAGACCTACGAGCAGTACTTC CSVLTRETYEQYF
few 13 TRBJ2-2 TRBV6-5 . TGTGCCAGCAAAGCACCGAACACCGGGGAGCTGTTTTTT CASKAPNTGELFF
few 19 TRBJ2-1 TRBV5-4 TRBD2 TGTGCCAGCAGCTTGGGGGGACTAGCGGGGCTTCAGGTGTACAATGAGCAGTTCTTC CASSLGGLAGLQVYNEQFF
few 14 TRBJ1-2 TRBV7-2 TRBD1 TGTGCCAGCAGCCCTAGGCAGGGGGGTTATGGCTACACCTTC CASSPRQGGYGYTF
few 15 TRBJ2-1 TRBV29-1 . TGCAGCGTTGAAGGGGGGGGACAGTTCTACAATGAGCAGTTCTTC CSVEGGGQFYNEQFF
. 15 TRBJ2-1 TRBV7-9 TRBD2 TGTGCCAGCAGCCCTAGCGGGAGGGTTTACAATGAGCAGTTCTTC CASSPSGRVYNEQFF
. 14 TRBJ1-5 TRBV12-3/TRBV12-4 TRBD1 TGTGCCAGCAGTTTGACAGGGAGGCATCAGCCCCAGCATTTT CASSLTGRHQPQHF
. 16 TRBJ2-2 TRBV15 TRBD1 TGTGCCACCAGCAGCGCCGGGACAGGGGTCACCGGGGAGCTGTTTTTT CATSSAGTGVTGELFF
. 11 TRBJ1-1 TRBV11-3 . TGTGCCAGCAGCCATGGCGGTGAAGCTTTCTTT CASSHGGEAFF
few 13 TRBJ2-5 TRBV11-2 . TGTGCCAGCAGGCCCTCAGGGGCAGAGACCCAGTACTTC CASRPSGAETQYF
. 13 TRBJ2-1 TRBV20-1 TRBD2 TGCAGTGTCTCTAGCGGAACAGACAATGAGCAGTTCTTC CSVSSGTDNEQFF
. 16 TRBJ2-7 TRBV19 TRBD1 TGTGCCAGTAGTACTTCCGGGACAGGGAATCGGGACGAGCAGTACTTC CASSTSGTGNRDEQYF
many 15 TRBJ1-4 TRBV4-1 TRBD1 TGCGCCAGCAGGGGGACCGGGACAGGGGATGAAAAACTGTTTTTT CASRGTGTGDEKLFF
. 11 TRBJ2-1 TRBV7-6 TRBD2 TGTGCCAGCAGGGCGGGAGGTGAGCAGTTCTTC CASRAGGEQFF
few 12 TRBJ2-7 TRBV12-3/TRBV12-4 . TGTGCCAGCAGAGGTGGGGTCTACGAGCAGTACTTC CASRGGVYEQYF
. 16 TRBJ1-3 TRBV7-8 . TGTGCCAGCAGCCGTGGCCGGGGGCGTTCAGGAAACACCATATATTTT CASSRGRGRSGNTIYF
. 16 TRBJ2-2 TRBV19 . TGTGCCAGTACCCTAGGGGGGCTCCCCCAGTCAGGGGAGCTGTTTTTT CASTLGGLPQSGELFF
. 14 TRBJ2-7 TRBV30 TRBD2 TGTGCCTGGAGTGGGTTACGGACTAGTATCCAGCAGTACTTC CAWSGLRTSIQQYF
few 13 TRBJ1-1 TRBV29-1 . TGCAGCGCCCAGGGGCAGGGGTCTACTGAAGCTTTCTTT CSAQGQGSTEAFF
. 16 TRBJ2-7 TRBV6-5 TRBD2 TGTGCCAGCAGTTACACGGGACTAGCGGAAAGCGACGAGCAGTACTTC CASSYTGLAESDEQYF
many 15 TRBJ1-2 TRBV9 . TGTGCCAGCAGCGTAGCTTCGGCCAGCAACTATGGCTACACCTTC CASSVASASNYGYTF
. 16 TRBJ2-2 TRBV25-1 TRBD1 TGTGCCAGCAGTGAATCGGGGACAGGGTCAGGCGGGGAGCTGTTTTTT CASSESGTGSGGELFF
many 13 TRBJ1-2 TRBV14 TRBD1 TGTGCCAGCAGCCCGGACAGGGGCTATGGCTACACCTTC CASSPDRGYGYTF
. 15 TRBJ2-7 TRBV5-1 TRBD2 TGCGCCAGCAGCGGCGGACTAGCGGGATCGGGGGAGCTGTACTTC CASSGGLAGSGELYF
many 15 TRBJ2-3 TRBV11-2 . TGTGCCAGCAGCTTAGCGGTTAGATCCACAGATACGCAGTATTTT CASSLAVRSTDTQYF
many 14 TRBJ1-1 TRBV7-9 . TGTGCCAGCAGCTTATCGGACAGCTACACTGAAGCTTTCTTT CASSLSDSYTEAFF
many 14 TRBJ2-3 TRBV12-3/TRBV12-4 TRBD1 TGTGCCAGCACTCCGGGACAGGGAACAGATACGCAGTATTTT CASTPGQGTDTQYF
many 14 TRBJ2-5 TRBV29-1 TRBD2 TGCAGCGTTACTAGCGGGAGGGCAAGGGAGACCCAGTACTTC CSVTSGRARETQYF
. 15 TRBJ2-3 TRBV12-3/TRBV12-4 . TGTGCCAGCAGTTTTAATTCGCGGAGCACAGATACGCAGTATTTT CASSFNSRSTDTQYF
many 14 TRBJ1-4 TRBV5-4 . TGTGCCAGCAGCTTCCCGGGGGATAATGAAAAACTGTTTTTT CASSFPGDNEKLFF
. 13 TRBJ2-7 TRBV3-1 . TGTGCCAGCAGCAATCAGGGGTCCTACGAGCAGTACTTC CASSNQGSYEQYF
once 14 TRBJ2-5 TRBV6-5 TRBD1 TGTGCCAGCAAAAAGACAGGGAGCCAAGAGACCCAGTACTTC CASKKTGSQETQYF
few 13 TRBJ2-7 TRBV6-6 TRBD1 TGTGCCACCGGACAGGGTGGAAACTACGAGCAGTACTTC CATGQGGNYEQYF
many 14 TRBJ2-7 TRBV6-2/TRBV6-3 . TGTGCCAGCAGTTATCGGGCCAGCTCCTACGAGCAGTACTTC CASSYRASSYEQYF
few 15 TRBJ2-2 TRBV20-1 . TGCAGTGCTAGAGTGAGAAGGGGGAACACCGGGGAGCTGTTTTTT CSARVRRGNTGELFF
. 17 TRBJ2-3 TRBV7-2 TRBD2 TGTGCCAGCAGCCTCCCAGGAGCGCTAGCGGGCACAGATACGCAGTATTTT CASSLPGALAGTDTQYF
many 15 TRBJ2-3 TRBV5-1 TRBD1 TGCGCCAGCAGCCTTCGGGACAGTAGCACAGATACGCAGTATTTT CASSLRDSSTDTQYF
few 14 TRBJ2-7 TRBV3-1 . TGTGCCAGCAGCCTCAGCGAGGTCACCTACGAGCAGTACTTC CASSLSEVTYEQYF
. 16 TRBJ1-2 TRBV27 . TGTGCCAGCAGGTCCCTTACCTCGGACCTGCTAGGCGGCTACACCTTC CASRSLTSDLLGGYTF